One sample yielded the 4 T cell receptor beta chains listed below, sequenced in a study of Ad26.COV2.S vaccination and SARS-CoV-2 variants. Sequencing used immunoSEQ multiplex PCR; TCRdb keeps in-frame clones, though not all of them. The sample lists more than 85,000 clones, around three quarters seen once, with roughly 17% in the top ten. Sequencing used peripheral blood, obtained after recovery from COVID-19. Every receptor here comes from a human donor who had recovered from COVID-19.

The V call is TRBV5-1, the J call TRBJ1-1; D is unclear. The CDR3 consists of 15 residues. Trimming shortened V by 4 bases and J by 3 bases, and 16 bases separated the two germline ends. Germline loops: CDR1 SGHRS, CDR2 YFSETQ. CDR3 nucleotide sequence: TGCGCCAGCAGCCCCTCCGGGGTAAGGGACACTGAAGCTTTCTTT. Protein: CASSPSGVRDTEAFF.

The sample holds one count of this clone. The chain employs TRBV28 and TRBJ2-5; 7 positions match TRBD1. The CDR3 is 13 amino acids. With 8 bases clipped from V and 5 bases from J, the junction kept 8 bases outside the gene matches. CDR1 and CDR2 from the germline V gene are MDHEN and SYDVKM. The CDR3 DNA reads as TGTGCCAGCTGGGGACAGCTTAGGGAGACCCAGTACTTC. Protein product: CASWGQLRETQYF.

Written as DNA, the CDR3 is TGCGCCAGCAGCTGGGCAGGGCTGAACACTGAAGCTTTCTTT. Amino acids: CASSWAGLNTEAFF. The rearrangement links TRBV5-1 to TRBJ1-1, with D possibly being TRBD1 (5 bases). The V gene's germline CDR1 is SGHRS and CDR2 YFSETQ. This CDR3 has 14 amino acids. Trimming took 3 bases from V and 0 from J, leaving 9 bases between them.

CDR3 coding DNA: TGTGCCAGCAGTACGGGACAGGGGGGAACTAATGAAAAACTGTTTTTT. Translated: CASSTGQGGTNEKLFF. The chain combines TRBV5-4 with TRBJ1-4, with TRBD1 identical over 11 bases. The CDR3 contains 16 residues. After removal of 5 bases from V and 1 base from J, the junction contained 4 bases not matched to a gene. The V gene's germline CDR1 is SGHNT and CDR2 YYREEE (reference sequence).